The entry below describes one T cell receptor beta chain. The antigen is undetermined. This specimen belongs to a study of monozygotic twins with inflammatory bowel disease. Study-wide points: Clonotype sharing was lower in IBD patients than healthy twins, most markedly with disease activity. It was observed that concordant and discordant twins did not differ in repertoire similarity, possibly given limited power.

Every sample had its cDNA made across eight separate reactions. TCRdb processed the 5' RACE reads again and assigns one entry to each CDR3 protein, with no DNA. The record lists a few hundred thousand distinct CDR3 sequences, of which the ten most abundant hold 2.6%. Blood samples, whole and unsorted for T cells, yielded the isolated total RNA. Germline-derived CDR1 and CDR2 are SNHLY and FYNNEI. CDR3 length: 12 amino acids. This chain uses TRBV2 with TRBJ2-1; TCRdb's D gene call, TRBD1, goes unchecked for lack of DNA. Material for sequencing was blood. This sequence originates from a human donor with ulcerative colitis or Crohn's disease, or a healthy co-twin of an affected twin (not recorded which). The chain's CDR3 is CASRPTGRGQFF.